The next 18 T cell receptor beta chains were all read from a single sample in a study of blood T cell repertoires in COVID-19. TCRdb's copy holds only in-frame clones and misses some; the assay was immunoSEQ multiplex PCR. Here the sample spans about 84,000 clones, over 80% being singletons. Sequencing was done on a sample of peripheral blood. Source of these receptors: an elderly woman with acute or convalescent COVID-19.

A single count supports this clone. The chain is built from TRBV19 and TRBJ2-3; TRBD2 is a possible D gene (6 bases). With 5 bases removed from V and 0 bases from J, the gap between germline ends came to 12 bases. The germline CDR1 and CDR2 sequences are LNHDA and SQIVND (reference sequence). This CDR3 is 15 amino acids long. The CDR3 spells CASSYGGTSTDTQYF. The CDR3 coding sequence is TGTGCCAGTAGTTATGGAGGGACGAGCACAGATACGCAGTATTTT.

J is TRBJ2-7 and V is TRBV11-1; TRBD1 is a possible D gene (5 bases). The CDR3 has 14 amino acids. V lost 3 bases and J lost 4, with 13 bases in between. Germline CDR1 is SGHAT and CDR2 is FQDESV (reference sequence). The CDR3 reads CASSFKLGPYEQYF. The CDR3 nucleotides are TGTGCCAGCAGCTTCAAATTGGGGCCGTACGAGCAGTACTTC.

The CDR3 protein is CASSLGLAANTGELFF. CDR3 DNA sequence: TGTGCCAGCAGCCTCGGACTAGCGGCGAACACCGGGGAGCTGTTTTTT. This chain links TRBV3-1 (or the pseudogene TRBV3-2) with TRBJ2-2; TRBD2 aligns across 10 bases. Germline V gene data show CDR1 as LGHDT and CDR2 as YNNKEL (reference sequence). CDR3 length equals 16 residues. V shed 4 bases, J shed 0 bases, and the junction held 2 bases outside the gene matches.

The rearrangement joins TRBV5-5 to TRBJ1-2, with D perhaps matching TRBD1 (5 bases). V lost 0 bases to trimming and J lost 7 bases, with 7 bases between them. CDR1 and CDR2 (germline): SGHKS, YYEKEE (reference sequence). The CDR3 sequence is 12 residues long. DNA for the CDR3: TGTGCCAGCAGCTTGGAAGGGGCTGGCTACACCTTC. It is translated as CASSLEGAGYTF.

The chain has TRBV10-3 and TRBJ2-7, with 13 nucleotides matching TRBD2. CDR1 is ENHRY, CDR2 SYGVKD, per germline. J gave up 0 bases and V 4 bases, and 6 bases lay outside the gene matches. The CDR3 runs 17 residues. This CDR3 is CAISATSGRSSSYEQYF. The CDR3 bases are TGTGCCATCAGTGCGACTAGCGGGAGGTCGAGCTCCTACGAGCAGTACTTC.

This clone has only a few counts. The genes are TRBV2 and TRBJ2-2, with a possible D match to TRBD2 (5 bases). Trimming pared 3 bases from V and 2 bases from J, leaving 10 bases between. This CDR3 contains 15 residues. Germline V gene lookup returns CDR1 SNHLY and CDR2 FYNNEI. This CDR3 is CASSESGVNTGELFF. The CDR3 nucleotides read TGTGCCAGCAGTGAGTCCGGGGTTAACACCGGGGAGCTGTTTTTT.

V usage is TRBV5-1 and J usage is TRBJ2-7, with TRBD2 matching 11 bases. J lost 4 bases, V lost 4 bases, and 7 bases had no gene match. The CDR3 runs to 15 residues. Germline CDR1 and CDR2: SGHRS and YFSETQ. CDR3 residues: CASSADSGRVYEQYF. DNA for the CDR3: TGCGCCAGCAGCGCGGATAGCGGGAGGGTTTACGAGCAGTACTTC.

The rearrangement joins TRBV18 to TRBJ2-2; 7 nucleotides match TRBD1. CDR1 KGHSH and CDR2 LQKENI come from the germline V gene. The CDR3 sequence is 15 residues long. V gave up 6 bases and J gave up 1 base; unmatched junction bases: 5. The CDR3, as DNA: TGTGCCAGCTCCTTTGGGACAGTGAACACCGGGGAGCTGTTTTTT. Its protein is CASSFGTVNTGELFF.

The chain's CDR3 is CASSRDRQETQYF. CDR3 nucleotides: TGTGCCAGCAGCCGGGACAGACAAGAGACCCAGTACTTC. This rearrangement joins TRBV3-1 (or the pseudogene TRBV3-2) to TRBJ2-5, with 7 bases that match TRBD1. The germline V gene encodes CDR1 LGHDT and CDR2 YNNKEL (reference sequence). Trimming removed 4 bases from V and 2 bases from J; junction bases left unmatched: 1. The length of the CDR3 is 13 residues.

The rearrangement links TRBV6-2 or TRBV6-3 to TRBJ1-2, with TRBD1 as a possible D gene (6 bases). The V gene's germline CDR1 is MNHEY and CDR2 SVGEGT. The CDR3 sequence is 13 residues long. V was clipped by 2 bases and J by 6 bases, with 10 bases between them. The CDR3, as DNA: TGTGCCAGCAGTTACGGCGGGGGCGATGGCTACACCTTC. This encodes CASSYGGGDGYTF.

The rearrangement links TRBV6-2 or TRBV6-3 to TRBJ2-1; D call uncertain. The V gene's germline CDR1 is MNHEY and CDR2 SVGEGT. The CDR3 runs to 12 residues. Trimming cost V 5 bases and J 6 bases, with 8 bases left between them. This CDR3 is CASSGFFNEQFF. As DNA, the CDR3 is TGTGCCAGCAGTGGCTTCTTCAATGAGCAGTTCTTC.

The J gene is TRBJ2-7, the V gene TRBV28; TRBD1 matches at 7 bases. Per the germline V gene, CDR1 is MDHEN and CDR2 is SYDVKM. The V and J ends lost 4 bases and 0 bases, in that order; junction bases with no gene match: 9. The CDR3 covers 16 residues. The CDR3 DNA is TGTGCCAGCAGTTCCCAAGGGGCAGGGGGCTCCTACGAGCAGTACTTC. Amino acids: CASSSQGAGGSYEQYF.

The J gene is TRBJ2-1, the V gene TRBV3-1 (or the pseudogene TRBV3-2); 7 bases map to TRBD2. V lost 6 bases and J lost 3; bases outside the gene matches: 11. This CDR3 contains 16 residues. Germline-derived CDR1 and CDR2 are LGHDT and YNNKEL (reference sequence). CDR3: CASRGGAGRLYNEQFF. The CDR3 nucleotides are TGTGCCAGCAGGGGGGGAGCGGGAAGGCTCTACAATGAGCAGTTCTTC.

This chain links TRBV9 with TRBJ2-6; TRBD1 matches at 7 bases. Germline CDR1 is SGDLS and CDR2 is YYNGEE. V lost 1 base and J lost 1; bases outside the gene matches: 5. The CDR3 extends over 17 amino acids. The CDR3 nucleotides read TGTGCCAGCAGCGTACTAGGGGGCGCTTCTGGGGCCAACGTCCTGACTTTC. Translating it yields CASSVLGGASGANVLTF.

The J gene is TRBJ1-1, the V gene TRBV5-4; D possibly corresponds to TRBD1 (6 bases). Trimming cost V 2 bases and J 4 bases, with 18 bases left between them. Germline V gene sequence: CDR1 SGHNT, CDR2 YYREEE (reference sequence). This CDR3 is 16 amino acids long. CDR3 in amino acids: CASSLGSGGAATEAFF. The CDR3 nucleotides are TGTGCCAGCAGCTTAGGGTCGGGGGGCGCGGCCACTGAAGCTTTCTTT.

V and J are TRBV7-9 and TRBJ2-1; the D is unclear. This CDR3 has 12 residues. CDR1 and CDR2 from the germline V gene are SEHNR and FQNEAQ (reference sequence). V was clipped by 1 base and J by 9 bases, with 7 bases between them. CDR3 in amino acids: CASSLEWAEQFF. Here the CDR3 DNA reads TGTGCCAGCAGCTTAGAATGGGCTGAGCAGTTCTTC. The full variable domain, its missing parts supplied by reference TRBV7-9 and TRBJ2-1, is DTGVSQNPRHKITKRGQNVTFRCDPISEHNRLYWYRQTLGQGPEFLTYFQNEAQLEKSRLLSDRFSAERPKGSFSTLEIQRTEQGDSAMYLCASSLEWAEQFFGPGTRLTVL.

This clone appeared a single time. The chain combines TRBV5-4 with TRBJ1-4, with 10 bases aligning to TRBD1. There are 18 residues in the CDR3. J gave up 3 bases and V 4 bases, and 12 bases lay outside the gene matches. Germline values: CDR1 SGHNT, CDR2 YYREEE (reference sequence). CDR3 loop: CASSSRDRGSGANEKLFF. The DNA of the CDR3 is TGTGCCAGCAGCAGCCGGGACAGGGGTTCCGGGGCTAATGAAAAACTGTTTTTT. The complete variable domain, with remaining parts taken from reference TRBV5-4 and TRBJ1-4, reads ETGVTQSPTHLIKTRGQQVTLRCSSQSGHNTVSWYQQALGQGPQFIFQYYREEENGRGNFPPRFSGLQFPNYSSELNVNALELDDSALYLCASSSRDRGSGANEKLFFGSGTQLSVL.

J is TRBJ1-5 and V is TRBV20-1, with D possibly matching TRBD1 (6 bases). V was trimmed by 5 bases and J by 4 bases, leaving 21 bases between them. The CDR3 sequence is 16 residues long. Germline-derived CDR1 and CDR2 are DFQATT and SNEGSKA (reference sequence). CDR3 sequence: CSAGGQTGQLNQPQHF. The CDR3 nucleotides read TGCAGTGCTGGTGGCCAGACCGGACAGTTAAATCAGCCCCAGCATTTT.